The clone carrying this T cell receptor (beta chain) was counted many times. Its antigen is not identified. The data derive from a study of T cells after yellow fever vaccination. V was cut by 0 bases and J by 7 bases, with 19 bases left in between. This CDR3 contains 17 residues. Germline loops: CDR1 SGHAT, CDR2 FQNNGV. TCRdb redid the calling of the 5' RACE reads with MiXCR, one entry per CDR3 protein. The repertoire has approximately 550,000 distinct CDR3 sequences, 13% of them found once; the top ten carry 11% to 15%. Overall study findings and caveats: Post-booster repertoires again held most primary-vaccination clones (about 96% CD4, 75% to 90% CD8). In FACS-sorted repertoires, abundant clonotypes from the bulk population could appear as contaminants.

The source was PBMCs, collected on the day of the yellow fever booster vaccination. This clonotype was sampled from a man aged 25 to 45 who received the YFV17D yellow fever vaccine. The chain couples TRBV11-2 to TRBJ2-4; D is possibly TRBD2 (5 bases). The DNA of the CDR3 is TGTGCCAGCAGCTTAGATGTAAATGGGCTAGCTGGGAACATTCAGTACTTC. Translation: CASSLDVNGLAGNIQYF.